Shown below are 19 T cell receptor beta chains from a single sample sequenced in a study of blood T cell repertoires in COVID-19. The data were produced by immunoSEQ multiplex PCR, yet TCRdb's version contains in-frame clones alone and is incomplete. The sample has approximately 200,000 clones; around 85% are singletons. The sample was peripheral blood. The receptors come from a person aged 70 to 85 with COVID-19, enrolled during active disease.

This clone was seen a single time. The chain recombines TRBV10-1 with TRBJ1-5; D perhaps matches TRBD1 (6 bases). CDR1 is WNHNN and CDR2 is SYGVQD in the germline V gene (reference sequence). This CDR3 has 9 residues. The V end lost 8 bases, the J end lost 12 bases, and 8 bases lay between the germline ends. CDR3 protein: CASAQGQHF. The CDR3 bases are TGCGCCAGCGCACAGGGCCAGCATTTT.

V is TRBV9 and J is TRBJ2-3; D not certain. The CDR3 sequence is 14 residues long. From germline, CDR1 is SGDLS and CDR2 YYNGEE. V shed 0 bases and J shed 5 bases, with 10 bases lying between them. In DNA form, the CDR3 reads TGTGCCAGCAGCGTAGAGCCCGGTGGAGATACGCAGTATTTT. This codes for CASSVEPGGDTQYF.

This clone was counted a few times. This chain joins TRBV3-1 (or the pseudogene TRBV3-2) and TRBJ1-1; 9 bases are shared with TRBD1. Germline lookup yields CDR1 LGHDT and CDR2 YNNKEL (reference sequence). The J segment lost 8 bases and the V segment lost 5 bases, leaving 6 bases of the junction unmatched. The length of the CDR3 is 13 residues. The chain's CDR3 is CASSIQGAGEAFF. The CDR3 region has the DNA TGTGCCAGCAGCATACAGGGGGCAGGCGAAGCTTTCTTT.

V and J are TRBV11-2 and TRBJ2-7, with 8 bases identical to TRBD1. This CDR3 has 16 residues. The germline V gene encodes CDR1 SGHAT and CDR2 FQNNGV. V trimming: 3 bases; J trimming: 4 bases; junction bases outside the gene matches: 11. The CDR3 region has the DNA TGTGCCAGCAGCTTTACCCAGGGGGCGCGCCATTACGAGCAGTACTTC. Residues: CASSFTQGARHYEQYF.

This clone has only a few counts. In DNA, the CDR3 is TGCAGCGTATGGGGACTAGCGGGAATAACGAACACCGGGGAGCTGTTTTTT. Translation gives CSVWGLAGITNTGELFF. V is TRBV29-1 and J is TRBJ2-2; 13 bases are shared with TRBD2. With 6 bases clipped from V and 0 bases from J, the junction kept 7 bases outside the gene matches. This CDR3 has 17 residues. Germline V gene data show CDR1 as SQVTM and CDR2 as ANQGSEA.

The chain carries TRBV5-1 and TRBJ1-1, with a weak D call TRBD1 (5 bases). The V end was cut by 0 bases, the J end by 3 bases, with 9 bases between. Germline CDR1 and CDR2: SGHRS and YFSETQ. This CDR3 has 14 residues. CDR3 nucleotides: TGCGCCAGCAGCTTGGACAGGCCCGACACTGAAGCTTTCTTT. Its protein product is CASSLDRPDTEAFF.

The V gene is TRBV21-1, the J gene TRBJ1-5. TRBV21-1 is flagged as a pseudogene. This CDR3 contains 11 residues. In DNA, the CDR3 is TGTGCCAGCACCCTGAATCAGCCCCAGCATTTT. It encodes CASTLNQPQHF.

This clone has more than one count but fewer than ten. This chain uses TRBV5-4 with TRBJ1-4; maybe TRBD1 (6 bases). V was shortened by 4 bases and J by 9 bases, with 16 bases between the two germline ends. CDR1 is SGHNT and CDR2 is YYREEE in the germline V gene (reference sequence). The length of the CDR3 is 14 residues. Here the CDR3 reads CASSPNRATQKLFF. The CDR3 nucleotides read TGTGCCAGCAGCCCCAACAGGGCTACCCAAAAACTGTTTTTT.

In its sample, this clone was seen once. The rearrangement uses TRBV9 and TRBJ2-2; 10 bases are a match to TRBD2. V shed 2 bases and J 4 bases; nucleotides not matched to a gene: 2. There are 15 residues in the CDR3. Germline loops: CDR1 SGDLS, CDR2 YYNGEE. This chain's CDR3 is CASSVSSGGTGELFF. The CDR3 DNA follows: TGTGCCAGCAGCGTGTCTAGCGGGGGCACCGGGGAGCTGTTTTTT.

This clone turned up a few times. The rearrangement joins TRBV3-1 (or the pseudogene TRBV3-2) to TRBJ2-7; 9 bases agree with TRBD1. Germline trimming cut 5 bases from V and 4 bases from J; bases unmatched to any gene: 6. CDR1 and CDR2 from the germline V gene are LGHDT and YNNKEL (reference sequence). CDR3 length: 14 residues. CDR3 amino acids: CASSLPGQGYEQYF. CDR3 in DNA: TGTGCCAGCAGCTTACCGGGACAGGGTTACGAGCAGTACTTC.

This rearrangement joins TRBV5-4 to TRBJ2-1; 9 nucleotides line up with TRBD2. Germline V gives CDR1 SGHNT, CDR2 YYREEE (reference sequence). V lost 0 bases and J lost 6; bases outside the gene matches: 4. The CDR3 is made up of 15 amino acids. CDR3 sequence (DNA): TGTGCCAGCAGCTTGGGGGTAGCGGGGGTCAATGAGCAGTTCTTC. Translated, it gives CASSLGVAGVNEQFF.

In this sample, this clone turned up once. The chain has TRBV5-1 and TRBJ2-2, with D uncertain. Trimming shortened V by 0 bases and J by 7 bases, and 7 bases separated the two germline ends. The CDR3 has 13 residues. Germline assignment: CDR1 SGHRS and CDR2 YFSETQ. The CDR3 protein is CASSLDGGGELFF. DNA for the CDR3: TGCGCCAGCAGCTTGGATGGCGGCGGGGAGCTGTTTTTT.

The chain combines TRBV10-3 with TRBJ2-3, with D maybe TRBD1 (5 bases). V was shortened by 4 bases and J by 8 bases, with 13 bases between the two germline ends. Germline loops: CDR1 ENHRY, CDR2 SYGVKD. This CDR3 has 13 residues. The CDR3 nucleotides are TGTGCCATCAGTGGGGGCGTGGGAACTACGCAGTATTTT. This gives the protein CAISGGVGTTQYF.

The chain carries TRBV29-1 and TRBJ1-1, with no clear D. CDR1 is SQVTM and CDR2 is ANQGSEA in the germline V gene. V was clipped by 0 bases and J by 8 bases, with 16 bases between them. This CDR3 comprises 14 residues. CDR3 protein: CSVEDITDSEEAFF. CDR3 in DNA: TGCAGCGTTGAAGACATCACGGACTCTGAGGAAGCTTTCTTT.

The chain carries TRBV6-6 and TRBJ1-2; 7 bases are a match to TRBD1. V dropped 6 bases and J dropped 4; count of bases not matched to a gene: 14. CDR1 MNHNY and CDR2 SVGAGI come from the germline V gene (reference sequence). This CDR3 has 16 residues. The CDR3 DNA is TGTGCCAGCAGCAACCGGGACAGCCCATCCGCCTATGGCTACACCTTC. Translating it yields CASSNRDSPSAYGYTF.

V usage is TRBV15 and J usage is TRBJ1-5, with D unclear. The CDR3 is 15 amino acids. The V and J ends lost 0 bases and 0 bases respectively, with 6 bases between them. The germline CDR1 and CDR2 sequences are LNHNV and YYDKDF (reference sequence). CDR3 in amino acids: CATSRDFGSNQPQHF. The CDR3 bases are TGTGCCACCAGCAGAGATTTCGGTAGCAATCAGCCCCAGCATTTT.

This chain links TRBV19 with TRBJ2-7; maybe TRBD1 (7 bases). CDR1 and CDR2 from the germline V gene are LNHDA and SQIVND (reference sequence). This CDR3 spans 14 amino acids. The V end lost 3 bases, the J end lost 5 bases, and 14 bases lay between the germline ends. For the CDR3, the DNA is TGTGCCAGTAGTATCCAGGGGGGCGAAAACGAGCAGTACTTC. Its protein product is CASSIQGGENEQYF.

Regarding this clone: An end of the junction differs from the germline gene, which may be a read error. The chain carries TRBV6-6 and TRBJ2-7; TRBD1 is a possible D gene (6 bases). The CDR3 runs to 14 residues. Germline CDR1 is MNHNY and CDR2 is SVGAGI (reference sequence). CDR3 DNA sequence: TGTGCCAGCAGTTGGAGCCTGGGATCGACAGGTTGTGTCTTC. Translating gives CASSWSLGSTGCVF.

This chain connects TRBV12-3 or TRBV12-4 to TRBJ1-2; D is possibly TRBD1 (5 bases). V was clipped by 1 base and J by 6 bases, with 9 bases between them. This CDR3 has 13 residues. The CDR3 here is CASSLGGAHGYTF. The CDR3 nucleotides read TGTGCCAGCAGTTTAGGGGGCGCCCATGGCTACACCTTC.